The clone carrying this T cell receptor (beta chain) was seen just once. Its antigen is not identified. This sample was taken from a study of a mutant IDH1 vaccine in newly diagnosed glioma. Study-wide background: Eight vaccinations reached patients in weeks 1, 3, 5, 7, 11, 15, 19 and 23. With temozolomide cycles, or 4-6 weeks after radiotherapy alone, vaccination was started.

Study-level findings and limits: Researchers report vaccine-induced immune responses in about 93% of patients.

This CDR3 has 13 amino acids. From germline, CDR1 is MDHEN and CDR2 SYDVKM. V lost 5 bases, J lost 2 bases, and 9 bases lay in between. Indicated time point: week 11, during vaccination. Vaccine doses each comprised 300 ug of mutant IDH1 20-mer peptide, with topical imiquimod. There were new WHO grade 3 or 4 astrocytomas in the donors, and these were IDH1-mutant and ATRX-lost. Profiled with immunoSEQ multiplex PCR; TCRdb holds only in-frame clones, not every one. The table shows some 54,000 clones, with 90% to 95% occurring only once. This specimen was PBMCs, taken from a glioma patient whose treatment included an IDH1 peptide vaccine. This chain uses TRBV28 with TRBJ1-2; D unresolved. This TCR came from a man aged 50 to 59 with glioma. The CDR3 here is CASSLDSNYGYTF. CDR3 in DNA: TGTGCCAGCAGTCTTGATTCAAACTATGGCTACACCTTC.